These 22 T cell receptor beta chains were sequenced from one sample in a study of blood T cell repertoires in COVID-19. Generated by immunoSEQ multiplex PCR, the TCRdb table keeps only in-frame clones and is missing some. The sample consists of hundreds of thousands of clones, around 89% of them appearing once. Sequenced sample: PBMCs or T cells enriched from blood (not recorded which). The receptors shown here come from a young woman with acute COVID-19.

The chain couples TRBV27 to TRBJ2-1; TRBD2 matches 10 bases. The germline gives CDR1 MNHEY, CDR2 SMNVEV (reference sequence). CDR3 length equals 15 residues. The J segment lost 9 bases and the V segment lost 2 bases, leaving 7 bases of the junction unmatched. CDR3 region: CASSLLAGARSEQFF. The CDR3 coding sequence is TGTGCCAGCAGTTTACTAGCGGGAGCGAGAAGTGAGCAGTTCTTC.

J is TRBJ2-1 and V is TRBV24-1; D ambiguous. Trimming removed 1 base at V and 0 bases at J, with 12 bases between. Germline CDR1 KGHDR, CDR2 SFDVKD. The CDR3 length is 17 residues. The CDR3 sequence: CATSDFRSESSYNEQFF. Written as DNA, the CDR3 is TGTGCCACCAGTGATTTTCGGTCCGAGAGCTCCTACAATGAGCAGTTCTTC.

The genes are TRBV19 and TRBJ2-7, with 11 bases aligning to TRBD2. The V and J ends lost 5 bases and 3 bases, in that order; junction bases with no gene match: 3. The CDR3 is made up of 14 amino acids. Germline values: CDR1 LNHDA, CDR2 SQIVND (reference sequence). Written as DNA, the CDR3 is TGTGCCAGTAGTCTAGCGGGAGGCCACTACGAGCAGTACTTC. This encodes CASSLAGGHYEQYF.

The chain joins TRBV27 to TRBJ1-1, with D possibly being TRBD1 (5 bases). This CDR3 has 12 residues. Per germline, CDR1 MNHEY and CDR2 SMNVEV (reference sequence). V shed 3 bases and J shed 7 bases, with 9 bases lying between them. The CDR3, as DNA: TGTGCCAGCAGTTTCTGGCAGGGTGAAGCTTTCTTT. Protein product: CASSFWQGEAFF.

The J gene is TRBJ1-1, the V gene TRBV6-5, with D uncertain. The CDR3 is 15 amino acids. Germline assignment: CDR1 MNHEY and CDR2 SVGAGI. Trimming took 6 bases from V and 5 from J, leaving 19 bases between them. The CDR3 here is CASRGTTTGKTEAFF. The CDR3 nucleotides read TGTGCCAGCAGGGGAACGACCACCGGGAAAACTGAAGCTTTCTTT.

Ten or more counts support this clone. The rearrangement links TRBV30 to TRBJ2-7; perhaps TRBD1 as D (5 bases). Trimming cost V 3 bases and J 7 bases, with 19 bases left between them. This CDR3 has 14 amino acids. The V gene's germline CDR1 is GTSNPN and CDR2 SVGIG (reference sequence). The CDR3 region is CAWSQQVTTKEQYF. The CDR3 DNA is TGTGCCTGGAGCCAACAGGTGACCACCAAAGAGCAGTACTTC.

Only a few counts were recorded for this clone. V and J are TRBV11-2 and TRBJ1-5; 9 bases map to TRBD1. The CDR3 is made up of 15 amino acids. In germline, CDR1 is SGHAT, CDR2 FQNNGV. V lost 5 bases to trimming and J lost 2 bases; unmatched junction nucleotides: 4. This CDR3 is CASSRTGVGNQPQHF. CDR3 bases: TGTGCCAGCAGCCGGACAGGGGTCGGCAATCAGCCCCAGCATTTT.

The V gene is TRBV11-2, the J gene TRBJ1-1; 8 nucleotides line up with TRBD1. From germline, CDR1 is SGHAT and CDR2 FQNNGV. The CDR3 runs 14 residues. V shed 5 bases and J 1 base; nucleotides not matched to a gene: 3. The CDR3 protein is CASSTGQGNTEAFF. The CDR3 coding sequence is TGTGCCAGCAGCACAGGACAGGGGAACACTGAAGCTTTCTTT. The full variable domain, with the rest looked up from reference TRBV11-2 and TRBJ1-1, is EAGVAQSPRYKIIEKRQSVAFWCNPISGHATLYWYQQILGQGPKLLIQFQNNGVVDDSQLPKDRFSAERLKGVDSTLKIQPAKLEDSAVYLCASSTGQGNTEAFFGQGTRLTVV.

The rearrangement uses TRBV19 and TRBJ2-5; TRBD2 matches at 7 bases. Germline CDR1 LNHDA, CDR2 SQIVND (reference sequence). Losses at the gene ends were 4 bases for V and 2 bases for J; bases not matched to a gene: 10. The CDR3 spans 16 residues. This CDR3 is CASSSSWAGEQETQYF. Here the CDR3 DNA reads TGTGCCAGTAGTAGTAGCTGGGCGGGAGAACAAGAGACCCAGTACTTC.

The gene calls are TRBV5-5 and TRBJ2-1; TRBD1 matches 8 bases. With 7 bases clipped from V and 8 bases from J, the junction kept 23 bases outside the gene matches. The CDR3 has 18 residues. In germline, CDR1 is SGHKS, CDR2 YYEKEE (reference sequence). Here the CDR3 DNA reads TGTGCCAGCCGTTTGTTACGGCAGGGGGCGGCCTATAGGGATGAGCAGTTCTTC. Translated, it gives CASRLLRQGAAYRDEQFF.

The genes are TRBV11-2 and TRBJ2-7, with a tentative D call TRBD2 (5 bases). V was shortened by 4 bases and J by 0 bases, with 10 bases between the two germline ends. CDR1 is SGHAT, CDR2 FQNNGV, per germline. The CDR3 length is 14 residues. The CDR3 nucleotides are TGTGCCAGCAGCTCGGGGTTTAGCTCCTACGAGCAGTACTTC. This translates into CASSSGFSSYEQYF.

The CDR3, as DNA: TGTGCCAGCAGCCCTCGGGGCGGGAATACGAATGAGCAGTTCTTC. Translated: CASSPRGGNTNEQFF. The chain is built from TRBV3-1 (or the pseudogene TRBV3-2) and TRBJ2-1; TRBD2 might be the D (6 bases). The CDR3 has 15 amino acids. Germline CDR1 and CDR2: LGHDT and YNNKEL (reference sequence). Trimming removed 4 bases at V and 7 bases at J, with 17 bases between.

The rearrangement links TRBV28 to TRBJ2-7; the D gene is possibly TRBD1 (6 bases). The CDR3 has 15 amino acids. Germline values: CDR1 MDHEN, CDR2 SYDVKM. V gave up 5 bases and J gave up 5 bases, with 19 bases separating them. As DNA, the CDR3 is TGTGCCAGCAGTCAGTCAGGGGCCGCGGGCCACGAGCAGTACTTC. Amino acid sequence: CASSQSGAAGHEQYF.

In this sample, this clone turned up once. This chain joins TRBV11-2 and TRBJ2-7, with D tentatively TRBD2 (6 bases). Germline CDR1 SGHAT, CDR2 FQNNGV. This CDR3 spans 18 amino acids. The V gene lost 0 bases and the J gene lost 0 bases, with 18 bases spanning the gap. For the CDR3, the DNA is TGTGCCAGCAGCTTAGATCTGGCTAGCGTATACTACTCCTACGAGCAGTACTTC. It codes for CASSLDLASVYYSYEQYF.

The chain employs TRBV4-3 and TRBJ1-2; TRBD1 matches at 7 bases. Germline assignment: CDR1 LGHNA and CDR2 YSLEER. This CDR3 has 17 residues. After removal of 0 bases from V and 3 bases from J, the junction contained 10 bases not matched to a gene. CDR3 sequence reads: CASSQEEGARSYYGYTF. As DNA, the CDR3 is TGCGCCAGCAGCCAAGAGGAGGGGGCGCGGAGTTACTATGGCTACACCTTC.

The CDR3 is CASSQGSGGYNEQFF. The CDR3 region has the DNA TGCGCCAGCAGCCAAGGGAGCGGGGGGTACAATGAGCAGTTCTTC. The chain employs TRBV4-3 and TRBJ2-1; 9 positions match TRBD2. The CDR3 sequence is 15 residues long. CDR1 and CDR2 (germline): LGHNA, YSLEER. Unmatched junction bases numbered 2, after V lost 1 base and J lost 4 bases.

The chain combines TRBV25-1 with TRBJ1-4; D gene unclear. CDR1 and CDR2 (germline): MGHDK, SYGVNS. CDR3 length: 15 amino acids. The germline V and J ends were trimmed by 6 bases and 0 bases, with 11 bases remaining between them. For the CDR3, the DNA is TGTGCCAGCAGAGCCGGGTTCTCAACTAATGAAAAACTGTTTTTT. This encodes CASRAGFSTNEKLFF. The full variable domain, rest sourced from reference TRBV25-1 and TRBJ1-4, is EADIYQTPRYLVIGTGKKITLECSQTMGHDKMYWYQQDPGMELHLIHYSYGVNSTEKGDLSSESTVSRIRTEHFPLTLESARPSHTSQYLCASRAGFSTNEKLFFGSGTQLSVL.

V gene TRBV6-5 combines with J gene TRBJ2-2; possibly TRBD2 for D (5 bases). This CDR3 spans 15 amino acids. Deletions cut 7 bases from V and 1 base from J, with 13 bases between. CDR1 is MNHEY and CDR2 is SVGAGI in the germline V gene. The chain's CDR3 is CASTPGVVNTGELFF. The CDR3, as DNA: TGTGCCAGCACACCCGGGGTGGTGAACACCGGGGAGCTGTTTTTT.

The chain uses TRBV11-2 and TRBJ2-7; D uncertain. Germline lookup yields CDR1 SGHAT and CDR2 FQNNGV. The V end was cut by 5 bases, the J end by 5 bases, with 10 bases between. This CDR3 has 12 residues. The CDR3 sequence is CASSPPRDEQYF. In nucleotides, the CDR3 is TGTGCCAGCAGCCCCCCCCGCGACGAGCAGTACTTC.

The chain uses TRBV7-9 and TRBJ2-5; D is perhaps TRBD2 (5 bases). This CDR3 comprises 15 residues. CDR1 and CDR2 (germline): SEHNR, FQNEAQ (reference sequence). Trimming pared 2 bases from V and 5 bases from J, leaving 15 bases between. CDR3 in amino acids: CASSLSSRWLETQYF. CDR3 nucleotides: TGTGCCAGCAGCTTATCTAGCAGGTGGCTTGAGACCCAGTACTTC.

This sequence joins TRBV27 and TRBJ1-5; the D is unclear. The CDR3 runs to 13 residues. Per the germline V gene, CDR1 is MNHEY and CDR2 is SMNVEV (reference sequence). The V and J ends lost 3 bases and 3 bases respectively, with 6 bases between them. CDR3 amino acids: CASSFGPNQPQHF. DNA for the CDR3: TGTGCCAGCAGTTTTGGCCCCAATCAGCCCCAGCATTTT.

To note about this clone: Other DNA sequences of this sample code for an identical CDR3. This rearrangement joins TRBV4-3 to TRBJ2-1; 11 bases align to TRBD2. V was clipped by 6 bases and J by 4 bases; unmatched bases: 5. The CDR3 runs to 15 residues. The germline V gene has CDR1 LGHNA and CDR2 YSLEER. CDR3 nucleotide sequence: TGCGCCAGCAGTCCGGGACTAGCGGTTTACAATGAGCAGTTCTTC. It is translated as CASSPGLAVYNEQFF.